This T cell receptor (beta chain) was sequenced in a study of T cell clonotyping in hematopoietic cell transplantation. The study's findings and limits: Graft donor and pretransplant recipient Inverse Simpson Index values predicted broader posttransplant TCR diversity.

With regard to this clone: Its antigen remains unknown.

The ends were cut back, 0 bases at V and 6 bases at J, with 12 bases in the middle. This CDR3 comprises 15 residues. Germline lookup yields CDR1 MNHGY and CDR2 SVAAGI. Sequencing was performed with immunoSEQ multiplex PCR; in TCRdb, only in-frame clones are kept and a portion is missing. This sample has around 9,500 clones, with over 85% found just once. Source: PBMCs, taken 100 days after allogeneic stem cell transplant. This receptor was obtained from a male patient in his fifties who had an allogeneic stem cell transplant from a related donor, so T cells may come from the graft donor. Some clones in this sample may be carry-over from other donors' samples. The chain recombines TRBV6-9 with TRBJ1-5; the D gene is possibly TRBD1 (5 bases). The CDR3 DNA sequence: TGTGCCAGCAGTTATTCGATACCCGGGGCTCAGCCCCAGCATTTT. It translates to CASSYSIPGAQPQHF.